This T cell receptor (beta chain) appears in the sequencing data of a study of identical twins. Findings and caveats of the study: Models underestimated how often monozygotic twins shared out-of-frame TCR alpha.

TCRdb recomputed calls from the 5' RACE reads with MiXCR, one row per CDR3 protein. This sample yields about 550,000 distinct CDR3 sequences, of which around 24% are seen a single time; approximately 0.52% belongs to the top ten. CDR1 and CDR2 from the germline V gene are SQVTM and ANQGSEA. This CDR3 contains 14 residues. As for this clonotype: Its antigen is unknown. One junction end disagrees with the germline gene, perhaps due to a read error.

These data also formed part of another study, on yellow fever vaccine responses in identical twins.

This TCR was sampled from a woman under 30 in good health. The chain carries TRBV29-1 and TRBJ1-1, with 7 bases aligning to TRBD1. Sequencing was done on a sample of CD4+ T cells sorted from blood. CDR3 nucleotides: TGCAGCGACCAACACAGGGGCTGGAACACTGAAGCTTCCTTT. Amino acids: CSDQHRGWNTEASF. The complete variable domain, with remaining parts taken from reference TRBV29-1 and TRBJ1-1, reads SAVISQKPSRDICQRGTSLTIQCQVDSQVTMMFWYRQQPGQSLTLIATANQGSEATYESGFVIDKFPISRPNLTFSTLTVSNMSPEDSSIYLCSDQHRGWNTEASFGQGTRLTVV.